Following are 3 T cell receptor beta chains from one sample sequenced in a study of regulatory T cells in long-lasting Graves disease. Indicated time point: persistent/refractory GD, antithyroid drugs over 5 years with positive TRAb. PBMC-derived RNA was used for the TCR library. To make TCR beta libraries, researchers used iRepertoire HTBI primers and Arm-PCR of CDR3 regions. TCRdb recomputed calls from the multiplex PCR reads with MiXCR, one row per CDR3 protein. The data show about 430,000 distinct CDR3 sequences, 21% seen once. This material consisted of peripheral blood mononuclear cells (PBMCs), taken when the disease was refractory, from a patient treated with antithyroid drugs. These TCRs come from a female donor with Graves disease.

In its sample, this clonotype was seen many times. V usage is TRBV20-1 and J usage is TRBJ2-5, with 14 bases identical to TRBD2. CDR3 size: 18 residues. The junction had 11 bases not matched to a gene; V was cut back by 0 bases and J by 5 bases. The germline gives CDR1 DFQATT, CDR2 SNEGSKA (reference sequence). Written as DNA, the CDR3 is TGCAGTGCTAGAGATCCGGGACTAGCGGGAGCAAGCAGGGAGACCCAGTACTTC. Translated: CSARDPGLAGASRETQYF.

This clonotype was found a few times. The chain couples TRBV10-3 to TRBJ1-1, with D possibly being TRBD1 (5 bases). Deletions cut 6 bases from V and 7 bases from J, with 15 bases between. The CDR3 consists of 13 residues. Germline CDR1 reads ENHRY; CDR2 reads SYGVKD. The DNA of the CDR3 is TGTGCCATCAGCCTTGAATCTGACAGTGAAGCTTTCTTT. Its translation is CAISLESDSEAFF.

As for this clonotype: One end of the junction is discordant with germline, which a read error may explain. The J gene is TRBJ1-1, the V gene TRBV4-1; no reliable D call. This CDR3 has 15 residues. Per the germline V gene, CDR1 is MGHRA and CDR2 is YSYEKL. Here the CDR3 reads CASGQEVGRDTEAFF. In DNA, the CDR3 is TGCGCCAGCGGCCAAGAGGTGGGAAGGGACACTGAAGCTTTCTTT.